This entry concerns a single T cell receptor (beta chain). This record belongs to a study of blood T cell repertoires in COVID-19. Whole-study context: Sites in the United States, Italy and Spain provided acute and convalescent COVID-19 samples.

Here immunoSEQ multiplex PCR was the method, and the copy in TCRdb shows in-frame clones only, minus some. This sample has approximately 200,000 clones, with around 90% found just once. This receptor was identified in a woman aged 25 to 39 who had recovered from COVID-19. Material for sequencing was PBMCs or T cells enriched from blood (not recorded which).

Written as DNA, the CDR3 is TGTGCCAGCAGCTTACGGGACAGGGGTACGCAGTATTTT. Translating it yields CASSLRDRGTQYF. The chain links TRBV7-9 to TRBJ2-3, with TRBD1 matching over 10 bases. V gave up 2 bases and J gave up 8 bases; unmatched junction bases: 1. Germline loops: CDR1 SEHNR, CDR2 FQNEAQ (reference sequence). CDR3 length: 13 amino acids.